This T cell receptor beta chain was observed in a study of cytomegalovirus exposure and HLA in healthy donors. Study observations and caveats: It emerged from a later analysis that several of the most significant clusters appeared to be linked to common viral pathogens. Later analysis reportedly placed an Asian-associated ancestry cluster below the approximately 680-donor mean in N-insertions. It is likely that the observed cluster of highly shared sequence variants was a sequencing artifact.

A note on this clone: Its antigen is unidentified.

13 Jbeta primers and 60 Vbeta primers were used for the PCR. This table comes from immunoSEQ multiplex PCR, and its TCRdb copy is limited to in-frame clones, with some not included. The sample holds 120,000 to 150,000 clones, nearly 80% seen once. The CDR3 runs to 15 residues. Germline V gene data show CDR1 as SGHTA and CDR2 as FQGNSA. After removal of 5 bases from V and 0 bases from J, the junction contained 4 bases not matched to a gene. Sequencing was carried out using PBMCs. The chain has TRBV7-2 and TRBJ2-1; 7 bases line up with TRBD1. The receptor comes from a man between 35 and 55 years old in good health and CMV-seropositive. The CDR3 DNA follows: TGTGCCAGCAGCGTGACAGGGAGCTCCTACAATGAGCAGTTCTTC. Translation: CASSVTGSSYNEQFF.